Listed below are T cell receptor beta chains from one sample, sequenced in a study of cytomegalovirus exposure and HLA in healthy donors. Repertoires were generated with immunoSEQ multiplex PCR, while TCRdb's copy carries only in-frame clones and drops some. The sample spans more than 95,000 clones; the ten largest clones claim 2.2%. Source material: PBMCs. The receptors originated from a man between 40 and 49 years old in good health and CMV-seronegative. Each CDR3 is given without its conserved first and last residue.

j_gene,v_gene,CDR3aa
TRBJ2-4,TRBV28,ASSLQGAGRNIQY
TRBJ2-7,TRBV28,ASSLRWGGYEQY
TRBJ2-7,TRBV19,ASSQGELRQY
TRBJ2-2,TRBV9,ASSVPTDTGELF
.,TRBV10-1,ASSRGLAGVFSEQY
.,TRBV6-6,ASTWEGRGYEQY
TRBJ2-7,TRBV29-1,SVEGEGSYEQY
TRBJ2-7,TRBV2,ASRRDRQSTWSSYEQY
TRBJ1-1,TRBV6-9,ASSYSMEGQENTEAF
TRBJ2-1,TRBV11-3,ASSLGQLNEQF
TRBJ2-3,TRBV9,ASSVGTAGRPDTQY
.,TRBV19,ASSRDRVSYEQY
TRBJ2-5,TRBV5-1,ASQGSGQSAYGTQY
TRBJ1-3,TRBV5-1,ASSFGGAGNTIY
TRBJ1-1,TRBV10-1,ASSAGMMGLLSYPL
TRBJ2-5,TRBV13,ASSSDRDRQETQY
TRBJ2-3,TRBV6-1,ASSEDFGLTHDTQY
TRBJ2-3,TRBV7-3,ASSFQGVTDTQY
TRBJ2-1,TRBV6-5,ASSYSDRGRGQF
TRBJ2-7,TRBV4-3,ASSQVPGGAYEQY
TRBJ1-4,TRBV7-2,ASSYAGFSSEKLF
TRBJ2-7,TRBV28,ASSLPGQGREQY
TRBJ1-5,TRBV4-2,ASSQARGGRDQPQH
TRBJ2-5,TRBV2,ASSENSAPKDTQY
TRBJ1-2,TRBV4-1,ASSQDGSRIYGYT
TRBJ2-5,TRBV4-1,ASSQGSGFRETQY
TRBJ1-6,TRBV11-3,ASSRDRGLVSYNSPLH
TRBJ2-4,TRBV29-1,SVVTSGFAKNIQY